This TCR beta chain derives from a study of blood T cell repertoires in COVID-19. Trimming at V came to 4 bases and at J to 8 bases, leaving 11 bases not matched to a gene. This CDR3 has 15 amino acids. Germline-derived CDR1 and CDR2 are SGDLS and YYNGEE. Original methodology: By means of reference gene primer amplification, nucleated cell counts were estimated. Some clones are missing from TCRdb's copy, which holds only in-frame ones; the method was immunoSEQ multiplex PCR. V and J calls and clone size are given by that table; D and trimming were obtained from the DNA. The repertoire holds some 100,000 clones, with 83% as singletons.

Sequenced input: peripheral blood. The gene calls are TRBV9 and TRBJ2-3, with 9 bases that match TRBD2. The receptor was derived from a woman aged 60-75 years with acute or convalescent COVID-19. CDR3 coding DNA: TGTGCCAGCAGCCCGGTCCTAGCGGGATCGGGTACGCAGTATTTT. This translates into CASSPVLAGSGTQYF.